Listed here are 31 T cell receptor beta chains from one sample, sequenced in a study of technical replicates of blood from several donors. Libraries were prepared by immunoSEQ multiplex PCR; TCRdb keeps only in-frame clonotypes and omits some of them. The table records 75,000 to 100,000 clones, around 94% of them present only once. The source material was T cells isolated from PBMCs. The receptors were gathered from a human donor in good health.

The chain uses TRBV27 and TRBJ2-7; 9 bases agree with TRBD1. Germline V lookup: CDR1 MNHEY, CDR2 SMNVEV (reference sequence). With 8 bases clipped from V and 1 base from J, the junction kept 9 bases outside the gene matches. This CDR3 has 15 amino acids. In nucleotides, the CDR3 is TGTGCCAGCGCAGATACAGGGGGCCTTTCCTACGAGCAGTACTTC. Encoded protein: CASADTGGLSYEQYF.

This chain links TRBV7-9 with TRBJ2-3, with D perhaps matching TRBD1 (6 bases). The CDR3 is 15 residues long. V was pared by 5 bases and J by 1 base, with 13 bases between. CDR1 SEHNR and CDR2 FQNEAQ come from the germline V gene (reference sequence). As DNA, the CDR3 is TGTGCCAGCAGCGCCACAGGGTTCGGCACAGATACGCAGTATTTT. It is translated as CASSATGFGTDTQYF. The whole variable domain, remainder taken from reference TRBV7-9 and TRBJ2-3, is DTGVSQNPRHKITKRGQNVTFRCDPISEHNRLYWYRQTLGQGPEFLTYFQNEAQLEKSRLLSDRFSAERPKGSFSTLEIQRTEQGDSAMYLCASSATGFGTDTQYFGPGTRLTVL.

The V gene is TRBV2, the J gene TRBJ2-5; 7 nucleotides line up with TRBD1. This CDR3 region has 13 residues. Germline lookup yields CDR1 SNHLY and CDR2 FYNNEI. Trimming took 3 bases from V and 3 from J; bases not matched to a gene: 1. CDR3 residues: CASSDGQEETQYF. CDR3 DNA: TGTGCCAGCAGTGATGGACAGGAAGAGACCCAGTACTTC.

This clone was seen a single time. CDR3 residues: CASSLAFGTGEYYEQYF. The CDR3 DNA sequence: TGTGCCAGCAGCTTAGCTTTTGGGACAGGGGAATACTACGAGCAGTACTTC. The chain has TRBV7-8 and TRBJ2-7; 10 bases agree with TRBD1. With 0 bases clipped from V and 3 bases from J, the junction kept 8 bases outside the gene matches. The germline V gene has CDR1 SGHVS and CDR2 FQNEAQ. This CDR3 is 17 amino acids long.

The chain joins TRBV4-1 to TRBJ2-1; unclear D gene. Per germline, CDR1 MGHRA and CDR2 YSYEKL. V was shortened by 2 bases and J by 2 bases, with 10 bases between the two germline ends. The CDR3 has 15 amino acids. CDR3 protein: CASSQSRFAYNEQFF. For the CDR3, the DNA is TGCGCCAGCAGCCAAAGTCGGTTCGCCTACAATGAGCAGTTCTTC.

The chain recombines TRBV30 with TRBJ2-1; the D gene is possibly TRBD2 (6 bases). In germline, CDR1 is GTSNPN, CDR2 SVGIG (reference sequence). Trimming cost V 8 bases and J 9 bases, with 17 bases left between them. The CDR3 is 12 amino acids. The CDR3 DNA reads TGTGCCAGCGGCCTCGATAGCGGTGAGCAGTTCTTC. This codes for CASGLDSGEQFF.

This clone came up once. The CDR3 sequence: CASSMARGLIGELFF. The CDR3 bases are TGTGCCAGTAGTATGGCCAGGGGGCTTATCGGGGAGCTGTTTTTT. The V gene is TRBV19, the J gene TRBJ2-2; TRBD1 aligns across 8 bases. The CDR3 consists of 15 residues. The trim removed 3 bases at V and 7 bases at J, leaving 7 bases unmatched. CDR1 is LNHDA and CDR2 is SQIVND in the germline V gene (reference sequence).

The chain employs TRBV15 and TRBJ2-5, with 7 bases identical to TRBD2. Germline CDR1 and CDR2: LNHNV and YYDKDF (reference sequence). The CDR3 consists of 15 residues. The junction had 9 bases not matched to a gene; V was cut back by 3 bases and J by 5 bases. Here the CDR3 reads CATSSRSGGEETQYF. As DNA, the CDR3 is TGTGCCACCAGCAGTCGGTCGGGGGGAGAGGAGACCCAGTACTTC.

The V and J genes are TRBV5-1 and TRBJ1-2; D gene uncertain. This CDR3 spans 15 amino acids. V gave up 0 bases and J gave up 4 bases, with 13 bases separating them. The V gene's germline CDR1 is SGHRS and CDR2 YFSETQ. The CDR3 spells CASSLELGGGYGYTF. The CDR3 DNA sequence: TGCGCCAGCAGCTTGGAGCTCGGCGGCGGCTATGGCTACACCTTC.

V is TRBV6-5 and J is TRBJ1-2; D is possibly TRBD1 (5 bases). The CDR3 extends over 14 amino acids. V was pared by 2 bases and J by 2 bases, with 9 bases between. Per germline, CDR1 MNHEY and CDR2 SVGAGI. The CDR3 DNA sequence: TGTGCCAGCAGTTACCCCCCAGGGAACTATGGCTACACCTTC. Protein: CASSYPPGNYGYTF.

This sequence joins TRBV5-1 and TRBJ2-7; tentatively, D is TRBD2 (6 bases). Germline lookup yields CDR1 SGHRS and CDR2 YFSETQ. The CDR3 is made up of 12 amino acids. The ends were cut back, 3 bases at V and 4 bases at J, with 8 bases in the middle. The CDR3 reads CASSSTSYEQYF. The CDR3 nucleotides read TGCGCCAGCAGCTCGACTAGTTACGAGCAGTACTTC.

The rearrangement joins TRBV5-6 to TRBJ1-1; unclear D gene. Germline V gene sequence: CDR1 SGHDT, CDR2 YYEEEE. The CDR3 sequence is 16 residues long. Trimming took off 3 bases at V and 5 bases at J, with 20 bases between the two ends. The CDR3 here is CASSSRYHTRGTEAFF. For the CDR3, the DNA is TGTGCCAGCAGCTCCCGCTACCATACACGGGGTACTGAAGCTTTCTTT.

V and J are TRBV19 and TRBJ1-1; D is ambiguous. The CDR3 runs to 14 residues. Germline CDR1 LNHDA, CDR2 SQIVND (reference sequence). Trimming left V 7 bases short and J 8 bases short, with 20 bases between. As DNA, the CDR3 is TGTGCCAGTAAGCTTGGAGGAGACGAAGAGGAAGCTTTCTTT. Translating it yields CASKLGGDEEEAFF.

This clone was observed a single time. The chain uses TRBV7-9 and TRBJ2-7; 9 bases agree with TRBD2. V shed 6 bases and J 4 bases; nucleotides not matched to a gene: 7. Germline values: CDR1 SEHNR, CDR2 FQNEAQ (reference sequence). The CDR3 has 14 amino acids. The CDR3 protein is CASRAGGAGYEQYF. DNA of the CDR3: TGTGCCAGCAGAGCGGGGGGTGCGGGTTACGAGCAGTACTTC.

The genes are TRBV7-9 and TRBJ1-1; D might be TRBD1 (6 bases). Between the trimmed V and J ends, which lost 2 bases and 1 base, there was a span of 17 bases. CDR1 SEHNR and CDR2 FQNEAQ come from the germline V gene (reference sequence). The CDR3 is made up of 17 amino acids. CDR3 nucleotides: TGTGCCAGCAGCTTACCCGCCCGAGGGGGGGCGAACACTGAAGCTTTCTTT. Translating it yields CASSLPARGGANTEAFF.

The J gene is TRBJ1-2, the V gene TRBV5-1, with 8 bases lining up with TRBD1. Germline CDR1 reads SGHRS; CDR2 reads YFSETQ. J was trimmed by 5 bases and V by 3 bases; bases with no gene match: 0. The CDR3 is 12 residues long. CDR3 loop: CASSWTGYGYTF. CDR3 coding DNA: TGCGCCAGCAGCTGGACAGGGTATGGCTACACCTTC.

The chain combines TRBV29-1 with TRBJ1-3; D is uncertain. In germline, CDR1 is SQVTM, CDR2 ANQGSEA. This CDR3 spans 12 amino acids. V dropped 7 bases and J dropped 3 bases, with 10 bases sitting between them. In nucleotides, the CDR3 is TGCAGCGGCTTAACGGGTGGAAACACCATATATTTT. Translation: CSGLTGGNTIYF. The full variable domain, rest sourced from reference TRBV29-1 and TRBJ1-3, is SAVISQKPSRDICQRGTSLTIQCQVDSQVTMMFWYRQQPGQSLTLIATANQGSEATYESGFVIDKFPISRPNLTFSTLTVSNMSPEDSSIYLCSGLTGGNTIYFGEGSWLTVV.

This rearrangement joins TRBV14 to TRBJ2-7, with 7 positions matching TRBD1. Losses at the gene ends were 6 bases for V and 0 bases for J; bases not matched to a gene: 8. The CDR3 loop spans 15 amino acids. Germline-derived CDR1 and CDR2 are SGHDN and FVKESK. DNA for the CDR3: TGTGCCAGCAGAGCCGGGACAGACCTCTCCTACGAGCAGTACTTC. It is translated as CASRAGTDLSYEQYF.

This rearrangement joins TRBV7-9 to TRBJ2-7, with D perhaps matching TRBD1 (5 bases). The CDR3 length is 15 residues. V was trimmed by 4 bases and J by 2 bases, leaving 15 bases between them. CDR1 is SEHNR and CDR2 is FQNEAQ in the germline V gene (reference sequence). CDR3 DNA: TGTGCCAGCAGCTGGGCCCAGGGTCACGCCTACGAGCAGTACTTC. Amino acid sequence: CASSWAQGHAYEQYF.

This clone has just one count. The gene calls are TRBV6-1 and TRBJ2-3, with 7 bases that match TRBD1. V lost 4 bases, J lost 6 bases, and 7 bases stayed unmatched. In germline, CDR1 is MNHNS, CDR2 SASEGT. The CDR3 contains 14 residues. The DNA of the CDR3 is TGTGCCAGCAGTGTTGACAGGGTGTGGGATACGCAGTATTTT. Amino acids: CASSVDRVWDTQYF.

The chain couples TRBV21-1 to TRBJ2-5; the table's D call, TRBD1, was not checked against the DNA. TRBV21-1 has pseudogene status. CDR3 length equals 15 residues. The CDR3 sequence: CASIPQGQGIETQYF. For the CDR3, the DNA is TGTGCCAGCATCCCCCAGGGACAGGGGATTGAGACCCAGTACTTC.

The CDR3 reads CASRGTSYEQYF. The CDR3 region has the DNA TGTGCCAGCAGAGGGACTAGCTACGAGCAGTACTTC. The J gene is TRBJ2-7, the V gene TRBV6-5; 8 bases are a match to TRBD2. CDR3 size: 12 residues. Trimming cost V 6 bases and J 3 bases; bases outside gene matches: 1. Per the germline V gene, CDR1 is MNHEY and CDR2 is SVGAGI.

This clone was detected only once. This sequence joins TRBV10-3 and TRBJ1-1; TRBD1 matches 8 bases. Germline assignment: CDR1 ENHRY and CDR2 SYGVKD. V trimming: 2 bases; J trimming: 1 base; junction bases outside the gene matches: 15. This CDR3 comprises 19 residues. The CDR3 is CAISETQGEQGEKNTEAFF. CDR3 DNA sequence: TGTGCCATCAGTGAGACCCAGGGAGAACAGGGGGAGAAGAACACTGAAGCTTTCTTT.

The chain uses TRBV6-5 and TRBJ2-7; D not certain. V shed 0 bases and J shed 0 bases, with 6 bases lying between them. Germline CDR1 reads MNHEY; CDR2 reads SVGAGI. The CDR3 is 14 amino acids. In DNA form, the CDR3 reads TGTGCCAGCAGTTACTCTTCAGACTCCTACGAGCAGTACTTC. Translated: CASSYSSDSYEQYF.

The V and J genes are TRBV28 and TRBJ2-7; D is ambiguous. Germline V CDR1 and CDR2: MDHEN, SYDVKM. The V end was cut by 11 bases, the J end by 3 bases, with 11 bases between. The CDR3 has 11 amino acids. This CDR3 is CAARVLYEQYF. Here the CDR3 DNA reads TGTGCCGCCCGAGTGCTCTACGAGCAGTACTTC.

The rearrangement uses TRBV7-2 and TRBJ1-5; no clear D. CDR3 size: 12 residues. Trimming left V 3 bases short and J 4 bases short, with 4 bases between. Germline CDR1 and CDR2: SGHTA and FQGNSA. The CDR3 protein is CASSFSNQPQHF. DNA for the CDR3: TGTGCCAGCAGCTTTAGTAATCAGCCCCAGCATTTT.

The J gene is TRBJ1-2, the V gene TRBV7-9, with 7 positions matching TRBD1. The CDR3 has 13 residues. Trimming at V came to 5 bases and at J to 4 bases, leaving 4 bases not matched to a gene. CDR1 SEHNR and CDR2 FQNEAQ come from the germline V gene (reference sequence). The CDR3 region is CASSLQGSYGYTF. The CDR3 nucleotides read TGTGCCAGCAGCCTACAGGGGAGCTATGGCTACACCTTC.

This chain links TRBV7-9 with TRBJ2-7; the match to TRBD2 covers 10 bases. Unmatched junction bases numbered 5, after V lost 4 bases and J lost 5 bases. CDR3 size: 14 residues. From germline, CDR1 is SEHNR and CDR2 FQNEAQ (reference sequence). This chain's CDR3 is CASSSSGSRHEQYF. The CDR3 coding sequence is TGTGCCAGCAGCTCTAGCGGGAGTCGGCACGAGCAGTACTTC. Full variable domain (remainder filled in from reference TRBV7-9 and TRBJ2-7): DTGVSQNPRHKITKRGQNVTFRCDPISEHNRLYWYRQTLGQGPEFLTYFQNEAQLEKSRLLSDRFSAERPKGSFSTLEIQRTEQGDSAMYLCASSSSGSRHEQYFGPGTRLTVT.

The chain uses TRBV12-2 and TRBJ2-7; the table gives TRBD2 as D, unverified against the DNA. TRBV12-2 is noted as a pseudogene. CDR3 length: 18 residues. In nucleotides, the CDR3 is TGTGCAAGTCGCTTACCTGCTCAACGGCCCTGGGAGGCTTACGAGCAGTACTTC. Amino acids: CASRLPAQRPWEAYEQYF.

The chain couples TRBV4-1 to TRBJ1-1; weak D call: TRBD1 (6 bases). This CDR3 comprises 14 residues. CDR1 is MGHRA and CDR2 is YSYEKL in the germline V gene. Trimming took off 2 bases at V and 0 bases at J, with 7 bases between the two ends. The CDR3 DNA is TGCGCCAGCAGCCAAAGGACAGTGAACACTGAAGCTTTCTTT. This codes for CASSQRTVNTEAFF.

The rearrangement joins TRBV5-1 to TRBJ2-5, with 9 bases aligning to TRBD1. The J segment lost 2 bases and the V segment lost 4 bases, leaving 6 bases of the junction unmatched. CDR1 is SGHRS and CDR2 is YFSETQ in the germline V gene. The length of the CDR3 is 15 residues. In DNA form, the CDR3 reads TGCGCCAGCAGCCTGGGCGGGACAGGGCAAGAGACCCAGTACTTC. Protein product: CASSLGGTGQETQYF.